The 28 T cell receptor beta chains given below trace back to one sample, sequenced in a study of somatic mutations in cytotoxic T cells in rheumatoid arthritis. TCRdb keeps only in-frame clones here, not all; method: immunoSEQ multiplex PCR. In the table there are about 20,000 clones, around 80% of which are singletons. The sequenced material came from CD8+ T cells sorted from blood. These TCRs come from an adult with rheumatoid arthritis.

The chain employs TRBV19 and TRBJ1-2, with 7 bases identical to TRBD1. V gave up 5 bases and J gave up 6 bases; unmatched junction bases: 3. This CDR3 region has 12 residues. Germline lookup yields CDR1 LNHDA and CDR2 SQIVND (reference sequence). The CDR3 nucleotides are TGTGCCAGTAGTTTTGGACAGGATGGCTACACCTTC. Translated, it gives CASSFGQDGYTF.

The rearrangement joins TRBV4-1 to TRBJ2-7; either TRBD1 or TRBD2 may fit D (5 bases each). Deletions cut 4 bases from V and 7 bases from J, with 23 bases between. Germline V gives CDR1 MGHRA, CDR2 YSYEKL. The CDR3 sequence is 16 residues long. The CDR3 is CASSPQRGAVLGEQYF. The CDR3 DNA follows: TGCGCCAGCAGCCCGCAGAGGGGAGCGGTTTTGGGAGAGCAGTACTTC.

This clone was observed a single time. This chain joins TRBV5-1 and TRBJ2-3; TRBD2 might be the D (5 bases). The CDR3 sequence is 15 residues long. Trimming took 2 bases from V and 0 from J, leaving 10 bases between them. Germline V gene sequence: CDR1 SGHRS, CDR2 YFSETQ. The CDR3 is CASSLSGFSTDTQYF. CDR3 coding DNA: TGCGCCAGCAGCTTAAGCGGCTTTAGCACAGATACGCAGTATTTT.

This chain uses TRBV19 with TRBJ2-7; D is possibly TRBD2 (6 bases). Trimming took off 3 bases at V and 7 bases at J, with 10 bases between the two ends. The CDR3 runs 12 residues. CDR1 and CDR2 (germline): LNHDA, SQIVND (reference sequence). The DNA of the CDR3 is TGTGCCAGTAGTATTGGGGGGAGTGAGCAGTACTTC. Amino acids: CASSIGGSEQYF.

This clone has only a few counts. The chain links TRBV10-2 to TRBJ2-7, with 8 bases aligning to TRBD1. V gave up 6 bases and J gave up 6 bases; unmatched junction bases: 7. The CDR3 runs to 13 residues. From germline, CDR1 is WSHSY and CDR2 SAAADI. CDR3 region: CASSRTGSAEQYF. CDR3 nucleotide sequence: TGCGCCAGCAGCCGGACAGGGTCGGCCGAGCAGTACTTC.

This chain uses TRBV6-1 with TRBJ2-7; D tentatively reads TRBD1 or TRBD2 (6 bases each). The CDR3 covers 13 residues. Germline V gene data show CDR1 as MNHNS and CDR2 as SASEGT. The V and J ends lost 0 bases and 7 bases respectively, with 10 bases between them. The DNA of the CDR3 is TGTGCCAGCAGTGAAGCGGGGGCGGGGGAGCAGTACTTC. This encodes CASSEAGAGEQYF.

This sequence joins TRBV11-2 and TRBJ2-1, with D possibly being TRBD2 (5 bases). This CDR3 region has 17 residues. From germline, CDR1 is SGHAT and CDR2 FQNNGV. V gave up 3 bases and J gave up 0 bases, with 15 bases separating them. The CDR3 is CASSFAYTGSSYNEQFF. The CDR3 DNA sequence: TGTGCCAGCAGCTTCGCTTACACGGGAAGCTCCTACAATGAGCAGTTCTTC.

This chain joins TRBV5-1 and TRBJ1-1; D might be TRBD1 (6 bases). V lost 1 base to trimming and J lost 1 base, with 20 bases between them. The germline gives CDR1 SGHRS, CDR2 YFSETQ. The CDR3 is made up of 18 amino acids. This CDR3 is CASSLSLSLARGNTEAFF. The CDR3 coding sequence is TGCGCCAGCAGCTTGTCTCTTTCCCTTGCCAGGGGGAACACTGAAGCTTTCTTT.

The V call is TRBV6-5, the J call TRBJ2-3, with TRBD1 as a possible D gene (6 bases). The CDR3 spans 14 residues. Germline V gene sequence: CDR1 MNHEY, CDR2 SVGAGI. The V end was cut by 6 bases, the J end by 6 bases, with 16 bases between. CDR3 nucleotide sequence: TGTGCCAGCAGCTCAAGCCAGGGGCGGGATACGCAGTATTTT. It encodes CASSSSQGRDTQYF.

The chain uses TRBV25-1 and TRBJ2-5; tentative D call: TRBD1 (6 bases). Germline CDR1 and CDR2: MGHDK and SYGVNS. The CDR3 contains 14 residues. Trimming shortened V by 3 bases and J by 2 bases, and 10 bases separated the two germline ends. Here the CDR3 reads CASSDYGQQETQYF. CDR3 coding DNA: TGTGCCAGCAGTGATTACGGACAGCAAGAGACCCAGTACTTC.

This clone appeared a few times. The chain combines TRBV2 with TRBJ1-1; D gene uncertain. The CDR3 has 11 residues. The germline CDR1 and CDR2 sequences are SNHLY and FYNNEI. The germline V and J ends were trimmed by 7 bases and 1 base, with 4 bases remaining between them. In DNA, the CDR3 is TGTGCCAGCACCTCGAACACTGAAGCTTTCTTT. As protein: CASTSNTEAFF.

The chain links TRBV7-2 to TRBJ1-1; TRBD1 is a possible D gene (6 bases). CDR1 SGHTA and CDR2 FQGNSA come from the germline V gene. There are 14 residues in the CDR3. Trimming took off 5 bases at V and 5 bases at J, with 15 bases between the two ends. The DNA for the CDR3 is TGTGCCAGCAGCGCTACAGGGATAGGAACTGAAGCTTTCTTT. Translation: CASSATGIGTEAFF. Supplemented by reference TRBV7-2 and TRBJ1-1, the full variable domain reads GAGVSQSPSNKVTEKGKDVELRCDPISGHTALYWYRQSLGQGLEFLIYFQGNSAPDKSGLPSDRFSAERTGGSVSTLTIQRTQQEDSAVYLCASSATGIGTEAFFGQGTRLTVV.

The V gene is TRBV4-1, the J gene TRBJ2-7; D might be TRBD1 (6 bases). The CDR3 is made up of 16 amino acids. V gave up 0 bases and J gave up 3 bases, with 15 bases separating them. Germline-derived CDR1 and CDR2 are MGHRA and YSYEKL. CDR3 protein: CASSQEGRQASYEQYF. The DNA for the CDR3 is TGCGCCAGCAGCCAAGAGGGGAGACAGGCTAGCTACGAGCAGTACTTC.

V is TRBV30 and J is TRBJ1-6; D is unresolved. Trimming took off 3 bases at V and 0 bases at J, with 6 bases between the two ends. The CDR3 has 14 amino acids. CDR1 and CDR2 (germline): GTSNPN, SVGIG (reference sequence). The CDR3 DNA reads TGTGCCTGGAGGATTAGCTCCTATAATTCACCCCTCCACTTT. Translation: CAWRISSYNSPLHF.

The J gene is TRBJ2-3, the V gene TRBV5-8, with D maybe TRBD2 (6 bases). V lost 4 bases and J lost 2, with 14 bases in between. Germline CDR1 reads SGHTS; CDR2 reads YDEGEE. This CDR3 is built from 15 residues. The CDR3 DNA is TGTGCCAGCAGCCCCGGGAGTGTCCACACAGATACGCAGTATTTT. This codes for CASSPGSVHTDTQYF. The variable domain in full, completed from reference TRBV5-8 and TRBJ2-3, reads EAGVTQSPTHLIKTRGQQATLRCSPISGHTSVYWYQQALGLGLQFLLWYDEGEERNRGNFPPRFSGRQFPNYSSELNVNALELEDSALYLCASSPGSVHTDTQYFGPGTRLTVL.

CDR3 nucleotides: TGTGCCAGCAGCCCGCAGGGGGGACTAGCGCGCGAGCAGTACTTC. Translated: CASSPQGGLAREQYF. The chain joins TRBV11-2 to TRBJ2-7, with TRBD2 identical over 10 bases. The germline V gene encodes CDR1 SGHAT and CDR2 FQNNGV. This CDR3 is built from 15 residues. With 5 bases clipped from V and 6 bases from J, the junction kept 10 bases outside the gene matches.

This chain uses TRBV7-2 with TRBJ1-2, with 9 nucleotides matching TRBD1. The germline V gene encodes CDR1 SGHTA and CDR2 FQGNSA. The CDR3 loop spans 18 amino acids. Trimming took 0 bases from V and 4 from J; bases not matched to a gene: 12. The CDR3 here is CASSLAGDETTGGYGYTF. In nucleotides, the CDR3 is TGTGCCAGCAGCTTAGCCGGGGATGAAACGACAGGGGGCTATGGCTACACCTTC.

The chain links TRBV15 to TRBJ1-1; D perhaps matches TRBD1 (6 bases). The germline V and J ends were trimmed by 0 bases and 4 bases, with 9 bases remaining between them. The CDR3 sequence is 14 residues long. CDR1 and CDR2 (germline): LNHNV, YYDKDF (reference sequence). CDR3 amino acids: CATSREGGSTEAFF. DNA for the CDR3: TGTGCCACCAGCAGAGAAGGGGGGTCCACTGAAGCTTTCTTT.

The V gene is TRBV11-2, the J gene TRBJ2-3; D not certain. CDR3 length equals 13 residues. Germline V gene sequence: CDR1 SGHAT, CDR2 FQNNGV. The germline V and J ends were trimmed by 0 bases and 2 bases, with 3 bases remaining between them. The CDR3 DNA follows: TGTGCCAGCAGCTTAGAGCTCACAGATACGCAGTATTTT. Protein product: CASSLELTDTQYF. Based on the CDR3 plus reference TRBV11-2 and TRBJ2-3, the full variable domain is EAGVAQSPRYKIIEKRQSVAFWCNPISGHATLYWYQQILGQGPKLLIQFQNNGVVDDSQLPKDRFSAERLKGVDSTLKIQPAKLEDSAVYLCASSLELTDTQYFGPGTRLTVL.

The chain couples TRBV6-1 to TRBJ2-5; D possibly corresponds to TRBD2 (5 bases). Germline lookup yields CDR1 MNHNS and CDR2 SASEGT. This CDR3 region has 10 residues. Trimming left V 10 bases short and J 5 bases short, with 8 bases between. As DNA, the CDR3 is TGTGCCACCCGAGGGGAGACCCAGTACTTC. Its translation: CATRGETQYF.

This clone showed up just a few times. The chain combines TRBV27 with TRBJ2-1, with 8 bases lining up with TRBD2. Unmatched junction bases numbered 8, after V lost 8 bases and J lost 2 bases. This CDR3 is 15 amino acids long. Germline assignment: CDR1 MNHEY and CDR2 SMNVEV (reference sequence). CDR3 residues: CASRNRGGTYNEQFF. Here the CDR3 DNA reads TGTGCCAGCCGAAACCGCGGGGGGACCTACAATGAGCAGTTCTTC.

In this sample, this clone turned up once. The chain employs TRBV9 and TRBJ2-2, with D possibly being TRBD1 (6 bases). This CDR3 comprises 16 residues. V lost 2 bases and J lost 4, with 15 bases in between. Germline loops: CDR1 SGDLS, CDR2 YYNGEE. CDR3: CASSVLQGLTTGELFF. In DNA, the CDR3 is TGTGCCAGCAGCGTGTTACAGGGTCTTACCACCGGGGAGCTGTTTTTT. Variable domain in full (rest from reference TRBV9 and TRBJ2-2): DSGVTQTPKHLITATGQRVTLRCSPRSGDLSVYWYQQSLDQGLQFLIQYYNGEERAKGNILERFSAQQFPDLHSELNLSSLELGDSALYFCASSVLQGLTTGELFFGEGSRLTVL.

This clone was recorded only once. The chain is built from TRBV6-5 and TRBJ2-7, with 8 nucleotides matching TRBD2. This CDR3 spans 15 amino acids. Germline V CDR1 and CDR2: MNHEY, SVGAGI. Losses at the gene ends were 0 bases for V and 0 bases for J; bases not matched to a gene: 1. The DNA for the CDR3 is TGTGCCAGCAGTTACTCGAGCGGGGGCTCCTACGAGCAGTACTTC. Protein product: CASSYSSGGSYEQYF.

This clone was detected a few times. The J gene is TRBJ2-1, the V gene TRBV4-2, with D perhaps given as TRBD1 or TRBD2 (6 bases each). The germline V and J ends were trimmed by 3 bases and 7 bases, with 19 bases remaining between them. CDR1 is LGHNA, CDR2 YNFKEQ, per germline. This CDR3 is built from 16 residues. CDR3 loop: CASSQDEGRGANEQFF. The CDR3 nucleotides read TGTGCCAGCAGCCAGGATGAAGGTAGGGGGGCAAATGAGCAGTTCTTC.

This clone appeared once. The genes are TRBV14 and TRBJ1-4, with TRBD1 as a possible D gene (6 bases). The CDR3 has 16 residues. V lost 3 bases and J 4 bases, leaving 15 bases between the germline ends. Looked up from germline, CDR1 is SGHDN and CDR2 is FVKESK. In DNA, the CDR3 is TGTGCCAGCAGCCAGGTCAGGGGCCCAGTTAATGAAAAACTGTTTTTT. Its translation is CASSQVRGPVNEKLFF.

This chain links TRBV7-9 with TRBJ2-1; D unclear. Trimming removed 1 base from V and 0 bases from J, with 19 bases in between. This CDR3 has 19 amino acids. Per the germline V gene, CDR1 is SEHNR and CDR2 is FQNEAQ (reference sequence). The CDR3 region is CASSLVSGPGESSYNEQFF. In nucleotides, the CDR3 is TGTGCCAGCAGCTTAGTAAGTGGTCCTGGAGAGAGCTCCTACAATGAGCAGTTCTTC.

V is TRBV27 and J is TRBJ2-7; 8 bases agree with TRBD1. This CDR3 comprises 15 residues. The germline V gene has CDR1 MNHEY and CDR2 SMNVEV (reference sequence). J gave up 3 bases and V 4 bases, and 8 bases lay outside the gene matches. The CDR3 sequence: CASSWGTGPLYEQYF. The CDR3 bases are TGTGCCAGCAGTTGGGGGACAGGTCCCCTCTACGAGCAGTACTTC.

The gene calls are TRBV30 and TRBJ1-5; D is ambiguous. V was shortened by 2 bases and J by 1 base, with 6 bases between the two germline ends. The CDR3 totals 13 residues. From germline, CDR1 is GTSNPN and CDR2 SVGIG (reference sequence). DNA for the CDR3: TGTGCCTGGAGTTTGGGGAGCAATCAGCCCCAGCATTTT. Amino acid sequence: CAWSLGSNQPQHF.